This paragraph covers one TCR beta chain sequence. Profiled with immunoSEQ multiplex PCR; TCRdb holds only in-frame clones, not every one. Among more than 70,000 clones, approximately 89% were seen once, and the ten largest hold approximately 5%. The record originates from a study of blood T cell repertoires in COVID-19. Overall study context: The analysed material was cDNA or gDNA that came from T cells, B-cell-depleted T cells, or PBMCs.

CDR3 length equals 16 residues. Trimming at V came to 2 bases and at J to 4 bases, leaving 7 bases not matched to a gene. Germline CDR1 MNHEY, CDR2 SVGEGT. Source material: peripheral blood. The V call is TRBV6-2 or TRBV6-3, the J call TRBJ2-2; 7 bases map to TRBD2. This receptor was obtained from a man aged 50 to 59 with active COVID-19. The CDR3 sequence is CASSYRRELSTGELFF. The CDR3 DNA is TGTGCCAGCAGTTACCGGCGGGAGTTGAGCACCGGGGAGCTGTTTTTT.